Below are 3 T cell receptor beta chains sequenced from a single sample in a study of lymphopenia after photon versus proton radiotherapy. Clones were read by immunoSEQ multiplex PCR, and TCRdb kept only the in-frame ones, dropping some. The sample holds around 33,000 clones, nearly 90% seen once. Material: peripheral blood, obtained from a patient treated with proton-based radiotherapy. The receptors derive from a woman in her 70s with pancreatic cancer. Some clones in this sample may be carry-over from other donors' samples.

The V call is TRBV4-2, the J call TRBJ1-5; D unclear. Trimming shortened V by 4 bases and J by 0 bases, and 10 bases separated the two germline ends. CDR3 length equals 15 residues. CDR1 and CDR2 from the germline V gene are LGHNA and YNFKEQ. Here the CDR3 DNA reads TGTGCCAGCAGCCCTGGGGATTATAGCAATCAGCCCCAGCATTTT. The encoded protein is CASSPGDYSNQPQHF.

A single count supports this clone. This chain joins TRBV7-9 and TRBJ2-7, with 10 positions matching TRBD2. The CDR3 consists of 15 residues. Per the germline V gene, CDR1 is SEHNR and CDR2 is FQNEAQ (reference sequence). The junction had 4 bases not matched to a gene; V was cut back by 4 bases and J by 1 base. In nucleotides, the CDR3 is TGTGCCAGCAGCTCCAGACTAGCGGGTTCCTACGAGCAGTACTTC. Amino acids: CASSSRLAGSYEQYF.

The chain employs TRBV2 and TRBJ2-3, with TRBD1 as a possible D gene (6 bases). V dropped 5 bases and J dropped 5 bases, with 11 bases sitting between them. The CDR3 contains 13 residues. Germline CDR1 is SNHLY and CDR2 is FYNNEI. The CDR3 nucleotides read TGTGCCAGCAGTAGACTACAGGGAGATACGCAGTATTTT. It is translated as CASSRLQGDTQYF.